These T cell receptor beta chains were read from a single sample in a study of persistence of HIV-infected CD4 T cells. The antigens of these receptors remain unknown. Sequenced by immunoSEQ multiplex PCR; TCRdb stores in-frame clones only, minus some. The table shows 45,000 to 55,000 clones, with 75% to 85% occurring only once. The source material was CD4+ T cells sorted from PBMCs after 18-hour stimulation, sampled from a patient who received antiretroviral therapy. The source is an adult man with HIV who was CMV-seropositive. Both conserved end residues are part of each CDR3. The D gene is left open where the match is weak. The listing skips clone size in some rows; elsewhere it reads once, few, many or a size class.

few	-	TRBV19	TRBJ2-5	TGTGCCAGTAGGGGGCATAAGGGAGAGACCCAGTACTTC	CASRGHKGETQYF
-	-	TRBV16	TRBJ1-1	TGTGCCAGCAGCCAAGGTCCCAGGAACACTGAAGCTTTCTTT	CASSQGPRNTEAFF
-	-	TRBV12-3/TRBV12-4	TRBJ1-1	TGTGCCAGCAGTTTAAAGACTGAAGCTTTCTTT	CASSLKTEAFF
few	-	TRBV19	TRBJ1-1	TGTGCCAGTAGCGGCAGGGCTAAGGCTGAAGCTTTCTTT	CASSGRAKAEAFF
-	TRBD2	TRBV7-9	TRBJ2-1	TGTGCCAGCAGCTTAGTGAGGTCTAGCGGGAGTCCCATGGGTGAGCAGTTCTTC	CASSLVRSSGSPMGEQFF
few	TRBD1	TRBV5-6	TRBJ2-2	TGTGCCAGCAGCTTGTATCGGAGACAGGGGACCGGGGAGCTGTTTTTT	CASSLYRRQGTGELFF
-	-	TRBV19	TRBJ2-2	TGTGCCAGTAGTAATACGGGCACCGGGGAGCTGTTTTTT	CASSNTGTGELFF
medium-sized	TRBD2	TRBV9	TRBJ2-1	TGTGCCAGCAGCGTACGAGCGGGAGATAGGAATGAGCAGTTCTTC	CASSVRAGDRNEQFF
-	TRBD1	TRBV6-2/TRBV6-3	TRBJ1-2	TGTGCCAGCAGTTACCGGGGACAGGGGTCGACAGGCTACACCTTC	CASSYRGQGSTGYTF
-	-	TRBV4-1	TRBJ2-3	TGCGCCAGCAGCCAAGCCAATACGCAGTATTTT	CASSQANTQYF
-	TRBD2	TRBV5-4	TRBJ2-3	TGTGCCAGCAGCCCCCCACTAGCGAACACAGATACGCAGTATTTT	CASSPPLANTDTQYF
-	-	TRBV6-6	TRBJ2-7	TGTGCCAGCAGTTCCCCAGGCGGGAACCCCTTGGAGCAGTACTTC	CASSSPGGNPLEQYF
-	-	TRBV2	TRBJ1-5	TGTGCCAGCAGTGAAGCGCGGGGGCCGCAGCCCCAGCATTTT	CASSEARGPQPQHF
few	-	TRBV10-3	TRBJ1-2	TGTGCCATCAGTGAACCGACAGGAGCTAACTATGGCTACACCTTC	CAISEPTGANYGYTF
once	TRBD1	TRBV4-1	TRBJ2-2	TGCGCCAGCAGCCCCAAGGGGGCATCGGCCGGGGAGCTGTTTTTT	CASSPKGASAGELFF
-	-	TRBV2	TRBJ2-5	TGTGCCAGCAGTGAAGTTTACCAAGAGACCCAGTACTTC	CASSEVYQETQYF
-	-	TRBV4-1	TRBJ1-2	TGCGCCAGCAGCTCCAGCCGGGGCTATGGCTACACCTTC	CASSSSRGYGYTF
-	-	TRBV25-1	TRBJ1-5	TGTGCCAGCAGTGAATATAGCGGGAATAATCAGCCCCAGCATTTT	CASSEYSGNNQPQHF
-	TRBD2	TRBV19	TRBJ2-5	TGTGCCAGTAGTACGACTAGCGAGATTAGGACCCAGTACTTC	CASSTTSEIRTQYF
-	TRBD1	TRBV10-3	TRBJ1-3	TGTGCCATCGGTTCAGGGGGCGGAAACACCATATATTTT	CAIGSGGGNTIYF
-	-	TRBV2	TRBJ1-5	TGTGCCAGCAGCGCAGGTTGGGATCAGCCCCAGCATTTT	CASSAGWDQPQHF
-	-	TRBV19	TRBJ1-6	TGTGCCACCGAGGGAGCAATTAATTCACCCCTCCACTTT	CATEGAINSPLHF
-	TRBD1	TRBV15	TRBJ2-1	TGTGCCACCAGCAGAGGGGGACAGGGAGGCCCCCTCTCCTACAATGAGCAGTTCTTC	CATSRGGQGGPLSYNEQFF
-	TRBD1	TRBV18	TRBJ1-1	TGTGCCAGCTCCCGGGACAGGGGCAACACTGAAGCTTTCTTT	CASSRDRGNTEAFF
-	-	TRBV6-5	TRBJ1-1	TGTGCCAGCAGTTACGGCGGGACGGGCATGAACACTGAAGCTTTCTTT	CASSYGGTGMNTEAFF
-	-	TRBV5-1	TRBJ1-1	TGCGCCAGCAGCTTGGGAGGGAGGACTGAAGCTTTCTTT	CASSLGGRTEAFF
-	TRBD2	TRBV10-3	TRBJ2-3	TGTGCCATCAGTGACCCCGGACTAGCGGACGGCACAGATACGCAGTATTTT	CAISDPGLADGTDTQYF
-	TRBD1	TRBV7-9	TRBJ1-2	TGTGCCAGCAGCTTAGCGTTCGGACAGGGTTTGGATGGCTACACCTTC	CASSLAFGQGLDGYTF
-	-	TRBV14	TRBJ2-6	TGTGCCAGCAGCCAAGGGGGCGAGGGGTCCCCCCTCTCTGGGGCCAACGTCCTGACTTTC	CASSQGGEGSPLSGANVLTF
-	-	TRBV30	TRBJ2-5	TGTGCCTTTCAACGGCAAGAGACCCAGTACTTC	CAFQRQETQYF
-	-	TRBV30	TRBJ1-5	TGTGCCTTAAGTGGTGGAAGCAATCAGCCCCAGCATTTT	CALSGGSNQPQHF
-	-	TRBV11-3	TRBJ2-5	TGTGCCAGCAGCCCATCGGCGGGGTCGGAGACCCAGTACTTC	CASSPSAGSETQYF
-	-	TRBV30	TRBJ1-2	TGTGCCTGGAGTCGGGGACATGGCTACACCTTC	CAWSRGHGYTF
-	TRBD1	TRBV10-3	TRBJ1-2	TGTGCCATCAGGGGTGGACAGGAAGATGGCTACACCTTC	CAIRGGQEDGYTF
-	TRBD1	TRBV19	TRBJ1-1	TGTGCCAGTAGTGTCAGGACAGGGGGTGCTGAAGCTTTCTTT	CASSVRTGGAEAFF
-	TRBD1	TRBV2	TRBJ2-2	TGTGCCAGCAGTTCGCCTACCCAAGGGGGCCACACCGGGGAGCTGTTTTTT	CASSSPTQGGHTGELFF
-	-	TRBV19	TRBJ2-7	TGTGCCAGTAGTGATCGCGGAGGGTCAGTCGAGCAGTACTTC	CASSDRGGSVEQYF
-	-	TRBV14	TRBJ2-5	TGTGCCAGCAGCCAAGTTGCAGGGGTCTTCCAAGAGACCCAGTACTTC	CASSQVAGVFQETQYF
-	TRBD1	TRBV12-3/TRBV12-4	TRBJ1-3	TGTGCCAGCAGTTGGGGACAGGGAAACACCATATATTTT	CASSWGQGNTIYF
-	TRBD1	TRBV2	TRBJ1-5	TGTGCCAGCAGCCTACGACAGGGAGGGCGCAATCAGCCCCAGCATTTT	CASSLRQGGRNQPQHF
once	-	TRBV7-2	TRBJ1-6	TGTGCCAGCAGCCCCCCTTATAATTCACCCCTCCACTTT	CASSPPYNSPLHF
few	-	TRBV7-2	TRBJ2-3	TGTGCCAGCAGCTTAGCGGGGAGAACAGATACGCAGTATTTT	CASSLAGRTDTQYF